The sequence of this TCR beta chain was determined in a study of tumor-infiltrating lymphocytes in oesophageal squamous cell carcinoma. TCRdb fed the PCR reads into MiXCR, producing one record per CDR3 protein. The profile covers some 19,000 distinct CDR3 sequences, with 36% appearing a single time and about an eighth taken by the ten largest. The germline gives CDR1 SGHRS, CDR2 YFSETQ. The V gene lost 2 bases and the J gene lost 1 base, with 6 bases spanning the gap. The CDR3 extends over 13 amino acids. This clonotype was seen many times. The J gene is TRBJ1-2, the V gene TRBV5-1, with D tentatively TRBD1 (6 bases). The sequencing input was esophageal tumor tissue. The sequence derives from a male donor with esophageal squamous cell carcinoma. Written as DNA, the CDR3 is TGCGCCAGCAGCTTACAGGGTAACTATGGCTACACCTTC. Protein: CASSLQGNYGYTF.